This T cell receptor beta chain comes out of a study of blood T cell repertoires in COVID-19. This CDR3 has 16 residues. The V segment lost 3 bases and the J segment 4 bases; nucleotides outside the gene matches: 9. From germline, CDR1 is SGHTS and CDR2 YDEGEE. Repertoires were generated with immunoSEQ multiplex PCR, while TCRdb's copy carries only in-frame clones and drops some. The sample has approximately 200,000 clones; around four fifths are singletons. The clonotype originates from a human donor with acute or convalescent COVID-19. The donor label of this sample is uncertain. The chain is built from TRBV5-8 and TRBJ2-7; 11 bases line up with TRBD2. The sequenced sample was peripheral blood. The DNA of the CDR3 is TGTGCCAGCAGCTCGTCCCGACTAGCGGGGCCATACGAGCAGTACTTC. This gives the protein CASSSSRLAGPYEQYF.